One sample yielded the 14 T cell receptor beta chains listed below, sequenced in a study of T cell clones after liver transplantation. The table came from immunoSEQ multiplex PCR; TCRdb's copy has only in-frame clones and leaves some out. The sample contains 20,000 to 25,000 clones, about 77% of which appear only once. This material consisted of CD8+ T cells from blood, taken 54 months after liver transplant. The receptor source for this set is a human patient who received a liver transplant. Some T cells may be transferred from the graft donor.

In nucleotides, the CDR3 is TGTGCCAGCAGTGAAGGGACAGTCTACGAGCAGTACTTC. Its protein is CASSEGTVYEQYF. The chain uses TRBV6-1 and TRBJ2-7, with a tentative D call TRBD1 (6 bases). This CDR3 has 13 residues. Germline CDR1 MNHNS, CDR2 SASEGT. V shed 1 base and J shed 3 bases, with 7 bases lying between them.

The chain joins TRBV2 to TRBJ2-7; D not certain. V was clipped by 7 bases and J by 4 bases, with 17 bases between them. Germline V gene sequence: CDR1 SNHLY, CDR2 FYNNEI. The CDR3 totals 14 residues. The CDR3 protein is CASTHPDTLYEQYF. The CDR3 DNA reads as TGTGCCAGCACCCACCCAGACACCCTTTACGAGCAGTACTTC.

The V gene is TRBV28, the J gene TRBJ1-6; D not certain. The V end was cut by 6 bases, the J end by 3 bases, with 15 bases between. Germline CDR1 MDHEN, CDR2 SYDVKM. The CDR3 has 16 amino acids. Here the CDR3 DNA reads TGTGCCAGCAGCCAGACGGGTTTGGGCTATAATTCACCCCTCCACTTT. This codes for CASSQTGLGYNSPLHF.

This chain joins TRBV10-3 and TRBJ1-2; D not certain. V dropped 0 bases and J dropped 1 base, with 12 bases sitting between them. The length of the CDR3 is 16 residues. Germline assignment: CDR1 ENHRY and CDR2 SYGVKD. CDR3 nucleotide sequence: TGTGCCATCAGTGAGTCACAGCGCGGCTATAACTATGGCTACACCTTC. It codes for CAISESQRGYNYGYTF.

This chain connects TRBV29-1 to TRBJ2-7, with D possibly called TRBD1 or TRBD2 (7 bases each). Germline CDR1 reads SQVTM; CDR2 reads ANQGSEA. The V end lost 3 bases, the J end lost 2 bases, and 11 bases lay between the germline ends. The CDR3 consists of 13 residues. The CDR3 here is CSVESGGAYEQYF. The CDR3 region has the DNA TGCAGCGTTGAGTCAGGGGGGGCCTACGAGCAGTACTTC.

V is TRBV5-1 and J is TRBJ2-3, with a tentative D call TRBD1 (5 bases). Between the trimmed V and J ends, which lost 0 bases and 2 bases, there was a span of 13 bases. CDR1 and CDR2 from the germline V gene are SGHRS and YFSETQ. The CDR3 sequence is 16 residues long. This CDR3 reads CASSLAGDSLTDTQYF. The CDR3 DNA sequence: TGCGCCAGCAGCTTGGCCGGAGACAGCCTCACAGATACGCAGTATTTT.

This clone is classed as medium-sized (0.01 to 0.1%). This chain connects TRBV4-2 to TRBJ1-1, with 8 bases identical to TRBD1. There are 16 residues in the CDR3. Germline values: CDR1 LGHNA, CDR2 YNFKEQ. V lost 0 bases to trimming and J lost 4 bases; unmatched junction nucleotides: 7. The CDR3 sequence: CASSQENPTGGTEAFF. The CDR3 coding sequence is TGTGCCAGCAGCCAAGAGAACCCCACAGGGGGCACTGAAGCTTTCTTT.

This chain connects TRBV9 to TRBJ2-2, with D tentatively TRBD1 (5 bases). Trimming shortened V by 4 bases and J by 4 bases, and 11 bases separated the two germline ends. Germline CDR1 is SGDLS and CDR2 is YYNGEE. This CDR3 comprises 14 residues. The CDR3 bases are TGTGCCAGCAGCTTAGGACAATCCACCGGGGAGCTGTTTTTT. Encoded protein: CASSLGQSTGELFF.

This clone was observed once. The rearrangement joins TRBV19 to TRBJ1-3; 7 positions match TRBD1. Germline lookup yields CDR1 LNHDA and CDR2 SQIVND (reference sequence). The CDR3 is 15 amino acids. After removal of 5 bases from V and 0 bases from J, the junction contained 4 bases not matched to a gene. The CDR3 bases are TGTGCCAGTAGTTCGGACAGGACCTCTGGAAACACCATATATTTT. Translation: CASSSDRTSGNTIYF.

The V call is TRBV6-1, the J call TRBJ1-2; no clear D. Germline V CDR1 and CDR2: MNHNS, SASEGT. Trimming shortened V by 11 bases and J by 4 bases, and 23 bases separated the two germline ends. The CDR3 is 15 amino acids. The CDR3 coding sequence is TGTGCCGGAGGAGGAGGAGACCTATCTCCCTATGGCTACACCTTC. Amino acids: CAGGGGDLSPYGYTF.

A few counts support this clone. The V and J genes are TRBV6-4 and TRBJ2-1; D is unresolved. The CDR3 spans 14 residues. The V end lost 2 bases, the J end lost 0 bases, and 5 bases lay between the germline ends. CDR1 and CDR2 (germline): MRHNA, SNTAGT. The CDR3 nucleotides are TGTGCCAGCAGTGACGGAAGCTCCTACAATGAGCAGTTCTTC. It codes for CASSDGSSYNEQFF.

This chain uses TRBV19 with TRBJ2-1; TRBD1 agrees at 9 bases. V lost 5 bases and J lost 7; bases outside the gene matches: 3. CDR3 length equals 13 residues. CDR1 is LNHDA and CDR2 is SQIVND in the germline V gene (reference sequence). CDR3 loop: CASSLGTGNEQFF. CDR3 coding DNA: TGTGCCAGTAGTCTCGGGACAGGGAATGAGCAGTTCTTC.

With regard to this clone: This clone may be a read error of a much larger clone one base away. V usage is TRBV7-9 and J usage is TRBJ2-7; D is perhaps TRBD2 (5 bases). V was trimmed by 5 bases and J by 3 bases, leaving 8 bases between them. Looked up from germline, CDR1 is SEHNR and CDR2 is FQNEAQ (reference sequence). This CDR3 has 12 amino acids. CDR3 loop: CASSPGSYEQYF. In DNA, the CDR3 is TGTGCCAGCAGCCCGGGGAGCTACGAGCAGTACTTC. Variable domain in full (rest from reference TRBV7-9 and TRBJ2-7): DTGVSQNPRHKITKRGQNVTFRCDPISEHNRLYWYRQTLGQGPEFLTYFQNEAQLEKSRLLSDRFSAERPKGSFSTLEIQRTEQGDSAMYLCASSPGSYEQYFGPGTRLTVT.

This clone has a single count. The chain couples TRBV7-8 to TRBJ1-2, with 12 bases identical to TRBD1. Per germline, CDR1 SGHVS and CDR2 FQNEAQ. There are 15 residues in the CDR3. V trimming: 5 bases; J trimming: 8 bases; junction bases outside the gene matches: 9. The CDR3 DNA follows: TGTGCCAGCAGCAAAGGGGGACAGGGGGCGCGAGGCTACACCTTC. Its protein product is CASSKGGQGARGYTF.